Listed here are 3 T cell receptor beta chains from one sample, sequenced in a study of OX40 agonist ivuxolimab in advanced cancers. The data were produced by immunoSEQ multiplex PCR, yet TCRdb's version contains in-frame clones alone and is incomplete. The sample lists about 38,000 clones; around 87% were seen once. This specimen consisted of CD4+ or CD8+ T cells sorted from blood, obtained in a trial of the OX40 agonist ivuxolimab. These receptors all come from an adult with an advanced solid tumor such as melanoma, head and neck, liver or kidney cancer.

This clone appeared once. The chain uses TRBV6-6 and TRBJ2-2; TRBD1 aligns across 9 bases. This CDR3 region has 14 residues. Germline trimming cut 1 base from V and 6 bases from J; bases unmatched to any gene: 0. Per germline, CDR1 MNHNY and CDR2 SVGAGI (reference sequence). This chain's CDR3 is CASSYWTGAGELFF. CDR3 in DNA: TGTGCCAGCAGTTACTGGACAGGGGCCGGGGAGCTGTTTTTT.

This chain links TRBV5-1 with TRBJ2-1, with 8 bases matching TRBD2. This CDR3 has 16 amino acids. Germline V CDR1 and CDR2: SGHRS, YFSETQ. Losses at the gene ends were 1 base for V and 6 bases for J; bases not matched to a gene: 9. The CDR3 DNA reads as TGCGCCAGCAGCTTGTGGTTGACTAGCGTCGCCAATGAGCAGTTCTTC. This gives the protein CASSLWLTSVANEQFF.

In this sample, this clone turned up once. The V and J genes are TRBV7-9 and TRBJ1-2, with 10 positions matching TRBD1. The germline gives CDR1 SEHNR, CDR2 FQNEAQ (reference sequence). The CDR3 sequence is 13 residues long. Trimming took 6 bases from V and 6 from J; bases not matched to a gene: 4. The CDR3 bases are TGTGCCAGCAGGGAGACAGGGGGCAATGGCTACACCTTC. Its protein is CASRETGGNGYTF.